This entry concerns a single T cell receptor (beta chain). The data were obtained in a study of control samples from healthy donors and cancer patients. The CDR3 contains 15 residues. Germline V gene lookup returns CDR1 MNHEY and CDR2 SVGAGI. V lost 1 base and J 3 bases, leaving 12 bases between the germline ends. Clones were read by immunoSEQ multiplex PCR, and TCRdb kept only the in-frame ones, dropping some. The sample shows roughly 120,000 clones, 93% of them seen only once. This clonotype originated in a man aged 50 to 59 with head and neck cancer. This rearrangement joins TRBV6-5 to TRBJ1-1; possibly TRBD1 for D (6 bases). The sample taken for sequencing was PBMCs. In nucleotides, the CDR3 is TGTGCCAGCAGTTACTTGGACAGCAGGTACACTGAAGCTTTCTTT. It specifies CASSYLDSRYTEAFF.